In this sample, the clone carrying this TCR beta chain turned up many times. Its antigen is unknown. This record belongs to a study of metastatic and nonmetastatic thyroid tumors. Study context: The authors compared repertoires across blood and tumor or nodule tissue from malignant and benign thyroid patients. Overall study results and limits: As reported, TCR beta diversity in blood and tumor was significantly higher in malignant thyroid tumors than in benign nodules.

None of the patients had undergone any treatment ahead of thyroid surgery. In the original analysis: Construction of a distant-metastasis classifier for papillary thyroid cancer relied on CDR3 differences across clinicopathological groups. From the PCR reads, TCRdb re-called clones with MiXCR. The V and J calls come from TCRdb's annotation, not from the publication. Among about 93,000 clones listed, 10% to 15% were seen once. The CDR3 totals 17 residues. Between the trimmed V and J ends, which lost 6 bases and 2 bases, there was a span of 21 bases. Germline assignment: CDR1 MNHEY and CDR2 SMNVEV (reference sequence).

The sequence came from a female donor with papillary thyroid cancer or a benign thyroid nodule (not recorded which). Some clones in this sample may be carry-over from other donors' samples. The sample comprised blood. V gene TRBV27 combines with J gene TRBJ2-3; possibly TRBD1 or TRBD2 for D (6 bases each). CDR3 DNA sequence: TGTGCCAGCAGCCCCCGGGGCTGGGGGCGGGACACAGATACGCAGTATTTT. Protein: CASSPRGWGRDTDTQYF.